This T cell receptor beta chain was sequenced for a study of molecular identifiers for immune sequencing clone quantification. Germline-derived CDR1 and CDR2 are SGHVS and FNYEAQ. V was clipped by 5 bases and J by 4 bases; unmatched bases: 12. The CDR3 sequence is 17 residues long. This clonotype has a handful of counts. TCRdb analysed the PCR reads with MiXCR anew, one entry per CDR3 protein. The sample carries over 600,000 distinct CDR3 sequences, just under 20% recorded once. Specimen: naive CD8+ T cells from blood, with Jurkat cell RNA spiked in. The subset is: FACS-sorted CD8+CD4-CCR7+CD45RA+ naive T cells. This sequence was found in a human donor in good health. Some libraries in this study had Jurkat cell RNA spiked in. The V gene is TRBV7-6, the J gene TRBJ2-1, with TRBD1 matching 9 bases. The CDR3 is CASSLGRQGGRYNEQFF. Written as DNA, the CDR3 is TGTGCCAGCAGCCTCGGTCGACAGGGGGGCAGATACAATGAGCAGTTCTTC.